The 28 T cell receptor beta chains reported below all come from one sample, sequenced in a study of blood T cell repertoires in COVID-19. TCRdb keeps only in-frame clones here, not all; method: immunoSEQ multiplex PCR. The table shows about 120,000 clones, with 65% to 90% occurring only once. Sequencing input: peripheral blood. These receptors were taken from a man aged 80 or over with active or convalescent COVID-19.

The chain employs TRBV6-5 and TRBJ2-5; TRBD1 might be the D (6 bases). The CDR3 is made up of 13 amino acids. CDR1 is MNHEY and CDR2 is SVGAGI in the germline V gene. Deletions cut 5 bases from V and 5 bases from J, with 12 bases between. The CDR3 coding sequence is TGTGCCAGCAGTCAACAGGGTCGGGAGACCCAGTACTTC. It is translated as CASSQQGRETQYF.

This clone occurred a few times. The chain recombines TRBV25-1 with TRBJ1-1; D might be TRBD1 (6 bases). CDR3 length equals 15 residues. The germline CDR1 and CDR2 sequences are MGHDK and SYGVNS. The V end was cut by 6 bases, the J end by 4 bases, with 18 bases between. The CDR3 spells CASSFQGDRITEAFF. The CDR3 coding sequence is TGTGCCAGCAGCTTCCAGGGAGACAGGATCACTGAAGCTTTCTTT. Using reference TRBV25-1 and TRBJ1-1 for the parts outside the CDR3, the full variable domain is EADIYQTPRYLVIGTGKKITLECSQTMGHDKMYWYQQDPGMELHLIHYSYGVNSTEKGDLSSESTVSRIRTEHFPLTLESARPSHTSQYLCASSFQGDRITEAFFGQGTRLTVV.

The chain combines TRBV5-6 with TRBJ2-3, with D perhaps TRBD1 (6 bases). In germline, CDR1 is SGHDT, CDR2 YYEEEE. The CDR3 consists of 17 residues. V was pared by 2 bases and J by 5 bases, with 21 bases between. The CDR3 sequence is CASSLNGVAGAVDTQYF. The CDR3 DNA follows: TGTGCCAGCAGCTTAAATGGGGTGGCAGGGGCCGTAGATACGCAGTATTTT.

This clone turned up a few times. The chain has TRBV21-1 and TRBJ1-6; TRBD1 reflects the table's D call only, with no check against the DNA. TRBV21-1 corresponds to a pseudogene. The CDR3 is 17 residues long. Here the CDR3 DNA reads TGTGCCAGCAGCCGACGGACAGGAACTTTACAAAATTCACCCCTCCACTTT. Encoded protein: CASSRRTGTLQNSPLHF.

This clone appeared once. The rearrangement uses TRBV7-2 and TRBJ1-4; 8 bases line up with TRBD1. Germline V gene lookup returns CDR1 SGHTA and CDR2 FQGNSA. V shed 4 bases, J shed 8 bases, and the junction held 9 bases outside the gene matches. This CDR3 is built from 15 residues. In DNA form, the CDR3 reads TGTGCCAGCAGCTACCAGGACAGGGCGGGGGAAAAACTGTTTTTT. It specifies CASSYQDRAGEKLFF. Together with reference TRBV7-2 and TRBJ1-4, the CDR3 gives the full variable domain: GAGVSQSPSNKVTEKGKDVELRCDPISGHTALYWYRQSLGQGLEFLIYFQGNSAPDKSGLPSDRFSAERTGGSVSTLTIQRTQQEDSAVYLCASSYQDRAGEKLFFGSGTQLSVL.

The chain links TRBV5-1 to TRBJ1-6; D perhaps matches TRBD1 (5 bases). Deletions cut 4 bases from V and 7 bases from J, with 12 bases between. Germline lookup yields CDR1 SGHRS and CDR2 YFSETQ. There are 14 residues in the CDR3. The CDR3 spells CASSRAGSNSPLHF. CDR3 sequence (DNA): TGCGCCAGCAGCCGGGCAGGGTCAAATTCACCCCTCCACTTT.

The chain carries TRBV2 and TRBJ2-2, with 9 bases that match TRBD1. The CDR3 extends over 16 amino acids. Trimming at V came to 7 bases and at J to 4 bases, leaving 10 bases not matched to a gene. Germline V CDR1 and CDR2: SNHLY, FYNNEI. The CDR3 DNA follows: TGTGCCAGCACCTTACAGGGGGCGACGGGCACCGGGGAGCTGTTTTTT. Its translation: CASTLQGATGTGELFF.

This clone appeared once. The V call is TRBV19, the J call TRBJ2-7, with 7 nucleotides matching TRBD1. This CDR3 spans 16 amino acids. Losses at the gene ends were 9 bases for V and 0 bases for J; bases not matched to a gene: 14. Germline V gene lookup returns CDR1 LNHDA and CDR2 SQIVND (reference sequence). This CDR3 is CASSAPAGGHSYEQYF. CDR3 DNA sequence: TGTGCCAGCAGTGCCCCCGCAGGGGGACACTCCTACGAGCAGTACTTC.

This chain links TRBV20-1 with TRBJ1-1; tentative D call: TRBD1 (6 bases). This CDR3 is 11 amino acids long. Germline V gene lookup returns CDR1 DFQATT and CDR2 SNEGSKA (reference sequence). Trimming cost V 6 bases and J 10 bases, with 15 bases left between them. The CDR3 nucleotides read TGCAGTGCGAACACAGGGAGAATAGCTTTCTTT. This gives the protein CSANTGRIAFF.

This chain uses TRBV6-5 with TRBJ1-3, with D uncertain. This CDR3 contains 15 residues. Germline V gives CDR1 MNHEY, CDR2 SVGAGI. Trimming took off 5 bases at V and 0 bases at J, with 11 bases between the two ends. The CDR3 coding sequence is TGTGCCAGCAGTCTGGGAGCCTTCTCTGGAAACACCATATATTTT. This gives the protein CASSLGAFSGNTIYF.

The CDR3 region is CASSFGEGNEQFF. In DNA, the CDR3 is TGTGCCAGCAGCTTCGGCGAGGGCAATGAGCAGTTCTTC. The chain has TRBV7-3 and TRBJ2-1; D perhaps matches TRBD2 (5 bases). Trimming removed 3 bases from V and 6 bases from J, with 9 bases in between. The CDR3 has 13 amino acids. In germline, CDR1 is SGHTA, CDR2 FQGTGA.

This clone was picked up a small number of times. CDR3: CASSVVAGSTYEQYF. The CDR3 DNA reads as TGTGCCAGTAGTGTCGTAGCGGGTTCTACCTACGAGCAGTACTTC. The V gene is TRBV19, the J gene TRBJ2-7; TRBD2 matches at 7 bases. This CDR3 is 15 amino acids long. The junction had 9 bases not matched to a gene; V was cut back by 5 bases and J by 2 bases. Germline CDR1 and CDR2: LNHDA and SQIVND (reference sequence).

The V and J genes are TRBV5-1 and TRBJ2-1; 8 nucleotides match TRBD2. The germline gives CDR1 SGHRS, CDR2 YFSETQ. The CDR3 is 16 amino acids. With 0 bases clipped from V and 6 bases from J, the junction kept 8 bases outside the gene matches. CDR3 nucleotides: TGCGCCAGCAGCTTGGTTCCGGGGGGGCTTGGCAATGAGCAGTTCTTC. Protein: CASSLVPGGLGNEQFF.

This clone occurred a few times. The V gene is TRBV2, the J gene TRBJ1-5; no clear D gene. The length of the CDR3 is 15 residues. V was clipped by 1 base and J by 0 bases, with 7 bases between them. Germline-derived CDR1 and CDR2 are SNHLY and FYNNEI. CDR3 protein: CASSEDTNSNQPQHF. The CDR3 DNA sequence: TGTGCCAGCAGTGAAGACACCAATAGCAATCAGCCCCAGCATTTT.

The chain has TRBV6-6 and TRBJ2-1, with D perhaps TRBD1 (5 bases). CDR3 size: 15 residues. The ends were cut back, 0 bases at V and 15 bases at J, with 21 bases in the middle. Germline CDR1 MNHNY, CDR2 SVGAGI (reference sequence). CDR3 protein: CASSYSIDRRWVGFF. Here the CDR3 DNA reads TGTGCCAGCAGTTACTCGATTGACAGAAGATGGGTGGGGTTCTTC.

The chain links TRBV7-3 to TRBJ2-3; maybe TRBD2 (6 bases). V was clipped by 5 bases and J by 4 bases, with 16 bases between them. The CDR3 consists of 15 residues. Germline V gene lookup returns CDR1 SGHTA and CDR2 FQGTGA. The CDR3 DNA reads TGTGCCAGCAGCCTGGCGGGGCATAGGGCAGATACGCAGTATTTT. Translated, it gives CASSLAGHRADTQYF.

The chain links TRBV4-3 to TRBJ2-3; 7 bases map to TRBD2. The V gene end was trimmed by 0 bases and the J gene end by 4 bases; junction bases not matched to a gene: 7. There are 16 residues in the CDR3. Germline lookup yields CDR1 LGHNA and CDR2 YSLEER. This chain's CDR3 is CASSQDHAGVADTQYF. CDR3 sequence (DNA): TGCGCCAGCAGCCAAGATCACGCGGGGGTAGCAGATACGCAGTATTTT.

The V call is TRBV5-6, the J call TRBJ1-5; 11 nucleotides align to TRBD1. CDR1 is SGHDT and CDR2 is YYEEEE in the germline V gene. The junction had 6 bases not matched to a gene; V was cut back by 4 bases and J by 6 bases. The CDR3 contains 15 residues. The CDR3 sequence: CASSPRDRGFQPQHF. The CDR3 DNA follows: TGTGCCAGCAGCCCCCGGGACAGGGGGTTTCAGCCCCAGCATTTT.

V and J are TRBV4-1 and TRBJ2-7; 8 bases are shared with TRBD2. This CDR3 has 15 amino acids. Germline V CDR1 and CDR2: MGHRA, YSYEKL. J lost 3 bases, V lost 0 bases, and 4 bases had no gene match. CDR3 in amino acids: CASSQEMGTSYEQYF. The CDR3 bases are TGCGCCAGCAGCCAAGAGATGGGGACTAGCTACGAGCAGTACTTC.

The rearrangement joins TRBV29-1 to TRBJ1-2; the D is unclear. This CDR3 spans 12 amino acids. Trimming removed 3 bases from V and 6 bases from J, with 11 bases in between. Germline V gene lookup returns CDR1 SQVTM and CDR2 ANQGSEA. CDR3 region: CSVDSQRHGYTF. The CDR3 nucleotides are TGCAGCGTTGATTCCCAGAGGCATGGCTACACCTTC.

The sample holds one count of this clone. J is TRBJ2-2 and V is TRBV10-3; possibly TRBD2 for D (6 bases). The V end lost 3 bases, the J end lost 0 bases, and 8 bases lay between the germline ends. The CDR3 has 15 amino acids. Per germline, CDR1 ENHRY and CDR2 SYGVKD. The CDR3 coding sequence is TGTGCCATCAGTGACTCGGGGGCGAACACCGGGGAGCTGTTTTTT. Translating it yields CAISDSGANTGELFF.

The rearrangement links TRBV5-6 to TRBJ1-1; 9 bases line up with TRBD1. CDR3 length: 14 amino acids. Germline trimming cut 0 bases from V and 7 bases from J; bases unmatched to any gene: 4. Germline CDR1 reads SGHDT; CDR2 reads YYEEEE. CDR3 residues: CASSLDRGQFEAFF. The CDR3 DNA sequence: TGTGCCAGCAGCTTGGACAGGGGGCAGTTTGAAGCTTTCTTT.

The J gene is TRBJ1-5, the V gene TRBV10-3; weak D call: TRBD1 (5 bases). In germline, CDR1 is ENHRY, CDR2 SYGVKD. V was cut by 11 bases and J by 4 bases, with 12 bases left in between. The CDR3 is made up of 12 amino acids. The CDR3 bases are TGTGCCGCGGGACTGGGGAATCAGCCCCAGCATTTT. Amino acids: CAAGLGNQPQHF.

This clone was seen just once. V gene TRBV11-2 combines with J gene TRBJ2-2, with TRBD2 identical over 9 bases. The CDR3 is made up of 15 amino acids. With 4 bases clipped from V and 5 bases from J, the junction kept 5 bases outside the gene matches. CDR1 SGHAT and CDR2 FQNNGV come from the germline V gene. The chain's CDR3 is CASSSGTSLTGELFF. CDR3 DNA sequence: TGTGCCAGCAGCTCCGGGACTAGCTTGACCGGGGAGCTGTTTTTT.

The CDR3 bases are TGTGCCAGCAGGTCGACAGACAATGAGCAGTTCTTC. It specifies CASRSTDNEQFF. This chain links TRBV12-3 or TRBV12-4 with TRBJ2-1; D may be TRBD1 (5 bases). The V end lost 6 bases, the J end lost 5 bases, and 8 bases lay between the germline ends. The CDR3 runs to 12 residues.

The chain recombines TRBV28 with TRBJ1-4, with 10 bases that match TRBD1. Trimming removed 6 bases from V and 7 bases from J; junction bases left unmatched: 8. Germline CDR1 and CDR2: MDHEN and SYDVKM. CDR3 length: 15 residues. DNA of the CDR3: TGTGCCAGCAGCTGGGGACAGGGGATGGGTGAAAAACTGTTTTTT. Protein product: CASSWGQGMGEKLFF. Filled out from reference TRBV28 and TRBJ1-4, the complete variable domain reads DVKVTQSSRYLVKRTGEKVFLECVQDMDHENMFWYRQDPGLGLRLIYFSYDVKMKEKGDIPEGYSVSREKKERFSLILESASTNQTSMYLCASSWGQGMGEKLFFGSGTQLSVL.

The V and J genes are TRBV7-3 and TRBJ1-1, with D uncertain. The CDR3 spans 14 residues. The V end was cut by 2 bases, the J end by 0 bases, with 7 bases between. CDR1 and CDR2 (germline): SGHTA, FQGTGA. As DNA, the CDR3 is TGTGCCAGCAGCTTAGAGGGCTTGAACACTGAAGCTTTCTTT. Translated, it gives CASSLEGLNTEAFF.

This clone has more than one count but fewer than ten. V gene TRBV25-1 combines with J gene TRBJ2-1; 7 bases map to TRBD2. The junction had 11 bases not matched to a gene; V was cut back by 6 bases and J by 9 bases. The CDR3 length is 14 residues. Germline V gives CDR1 MGHDK, CDR2 SYGVNS. The CDR3 protein is CASSQGRVGGEQFF. CDR3 nucleotide sequence: TGTGCCAGCAGCCAAGGGAGGGTAGGTGGTGAGCAGTTCTTC.